Listed here are 17 T cell receptor beta chains from one sample, sequenced in a study of T-cell memory formation after mild COVID-19 (dated by TCRdb to about 2021). The library was obtained by 5' RACE. Sequenced on an Illumina NovaSeq 6000. TCRdb's own reprocessing of the public reads used fastp at Q25 and MiXCR and kept productive beta chains. Rows merge per CDR3 protein into single entries with the most common DNA and genes. The sample data list 400,000 to 550,000 distinct CDR3 sequences, and more than 20% of these were observed just once. The ten largest account for around 13% of the sample. The material sequenced was PBMCs or a T cell subset sorted from them (not recorded which). The receptors here all came from an adult woman who had mild COVID-19 (a few samples of this study predate the infection). The sample titles of this study are shuffled in the database, so cell type and time point are left out; the donor was told from shared clones.

This clonotype was observed many times. J is TRBJ2-1 and V is TRBV7-9, with D perhaps given as TRBD1 or TRBD2 (5 bases each). The V gene lost 0 bases and the J gene lost 7 bases, with 16 bases spanning the gap. Germline CDR1 SEHNR, CDR2 FQNEAQ (reference sequence). The CDR3 sequence is 16 residues long. As DNA, the CDR3 is TGTGCCAGCAGCTTAGCGATAACCGGGACCCGAAATGAGCAGTTCTTC. Residues: CASSLAITGTRNEQFF.

This clonotype was detected a few times. The chain uses TRBV12-3 or TRBV12-4 and TRBJ2-7; the match to TRBD1 covers 9 bases. The CDR3 is 14 amino acids. J was trimmed by 5 bases and V by 6 bases; bases with no gene match: 8. The CDR3 is CASSPGGQGNEQYF. The CDR3 DNA reads as TGTGCCAGCAGCCCCGGGGGACAGGGAAACGAGCAGTACTTC.

The gene calls are TRBV6-2 or TRBV6-3 and TRBJ2-3; D is uncertain. V gave up 5 bases and J gave up 4 bases, with 13 bases separating them. This CDR3 contains 14 residues. The germline V gene has CDR1 MNHEY and CDR2 SVGEGT. This CDR3 is CASSPNLSPDTQYF. CDR3 nucleotide sequence: TGTGCCAGCAGTCCGAACTTGAGCCCAGATACGCAGTATTTT.

The genes are TRBV28 and TRBJ1-2; perhaps TRBD1 as D (6 bases). Trimming pared 3 bases from V and 11 bases from J, leaving 19 bases between. The germline V gene encodes CDR1 MDHEN and CDR2 SYDVKM. CDR3 length: 14 residues. CDR3 residues: CASSLGGGSSGYTF. CDR3 DNA sequence: TGTGCCAGCAGTTTGGGAGGGGGATCAAGCGGATACACCTTC.

The J gene is TRBJ2-7, the V gene TRBV3-1; D is ambiguous. V was pared by 6 bases and J by 3 bases, with 18 bases between. Looked up from germline, CDR1 is LGHDT and CDR2 is YNNKEL (reference sequence). CDR3 length equals 15 residues. CDR3 coding DNA: TGTGCCAGCAGTCACCCTCAGATGGCCCACTACGAGCAGTACTTC. Translation: CASSHPQMAHYEQYF.

The chain is built from TRBV4-1 and TRBJ2-5; TRBD2 matches at 8 bases. This CDR3 is built from 14 residues. The germline CDR1 and CDR2 sequences are MGHRA and YSYEKL. J was trimmed by 1 base and V by 5 bases; bases with no gene match: 3. This CDR3 is CASSTAGGQETQYF. CDR3 sequence (DNA): TGCGCCAGCAGCACGGCGGGGGGCCAAGAGACCCAGTACTTC.

This clonotype was detected a few times. Written as DNA, the CDR3 is TGTGCCAGCTCACTATCACCGGGACTAGCTTACAATGAGCAGTTCTTC. Its protein product is CASSLSPGLAYNEQFF. The rearrangement links TRBV18 to TRBJ2-1, with 9 nucleotides matching TRBD2. The germline V gene has CDR1 KGHSH and CDR2 LQKENI. Unmatched junction bases numbered 8, after V lost 4 bases and J lost 4 bases. This CDR3 region has 16 residues.

This clonotype showed up just a few times. V usage is TRBV5-1 and J usage is TRBJ2-7; the match to TRBD1 covers 9 bases. The CDR3 is 15 residues long. Trimming removed 6 bases from V and 1 base from J; junction bases left unmatched: 8. Germline V gives CDR1 SGHRS, CDR2 YFSETQ. The CDR3 spells CASTPTGQGSYEQYF. Written as DNA, the CDR3 is TGCGCCAGCACTCCCACCGGACAGGGGTCCTACGAGCAGTACTTC.

This clonotype was detected a few times. The chain employs TRBV12-3 or TRBV12-4 and TRBJ1-4; a weak D match, TRBD1 (6 bases). The V end was cut by 6 bases, the J end by 4 bases, with 12 bases between. This CDR3 has 14 residues. The CDR3 region has the DNA TGTGCCAGCAGGCGGGACAACCATAATGAAAAACTGTTTTTT. This encodes CASRRDNHNEKLFF.

This clonotype has ten or more counts. The J gene is TRBJ2-7, the V gene TRBV7-2; D is ambiguous. The CDR3 is 11 residues long. Germline V CDR1 and CDR2: SGHTA, FQGNSA. The V gene lost 2 bases and the J gene lost 6 bases, with 5 bases spanning the gap. The CDR3 DNA reads TGTGCCAGCAGCTTACTTTCCGAGCAGTACTTC. Its translation: CASSLLSEQYF.

The J gene is TRBJ2-7, the V gene TRBV29-1; 7 nucleotides line up with TRBD1. There are 15 residues in the CDR3. V was clipped by 4 bases and J by 3 bases; unmatched bases: 12. In germline, CDR1 is SQVTM, CDR2 ANQGSEA. The CDR3 region has the DNA TGCAGCGTTGCCCGGAGTGACAGGGTGAACTACGAGCAGTACTTC. Protein: CSVARSDRVNYEQYF.

Many counts were recorded for this clonotype. The rearrangement joins TRBV4-2 to TRBJ2-7; no definite D call. The germline CDR1 and CDR2 sequences are LGHNA and YNFKEQ. V shed 0 bases and J shed 4 bases, with 13 bases lying between them. The CDR3 loop spans 15 amino acids. The chain's CDR3 is CASSQDPDPLYEQYF. Written as DNA, the CDR3 is TGTGCCAGCAGCCAAGATCCAGACCCCCTTTACGAGCAGTACTTC.

This clonotype has a single count. This rearrangement joins TRBV7-6 to TRBJ1-1; a weak D match, TRBD1 (5 bases). The CDR3 is made up of 14 amino acids. V lost 2 bases and J lost 7, with 14 bases in between. CDR1 is SGHVS and CDR2 is FNYEAQ in the germline V gene. CDR3 nucleotide sequence: TGTGCCAGCAGCTTACTTCTGGGGGGGAATGAAGCTTTCTTT. This codes for CASSLLLGGNEAFF.

The sample holds many counts of this clonotype. The chain carries TRBV12-3 or TRBV12-4 and TRBJ2-5, with a tentative D call TRBD2 (5 bases). With 1 base removed from V and 4 bases from J, the gap between germline ends came to 10 bases. There are 14 residues in the CDR3. Here the CDR3 reads CASSLGGGGETQYF. The CDR3 bases are TGTGCCAGCAGTTTAGGAGGAGGAGGAGAGACCCAGTACTTC.

The V call is TRBV5-1, the J call TRBJ2-7, with D tentatively TRBD1 (5 bases). V was cut by 4 bases and J by 6 bases, with 14 bases left in between. Germline V lookup: CDR1 SGHRS, CDR2 YFSETQ. The CDR3 contains 13 residues. For the CDR3, the DNA is TGCGCCAGCAGCCTCGAAAGGGGCGGCGAGCAGTACTTC. Residues: CASSLERGGEQYF.

This clonotype was seen only a few times. The chain employs TRBV10-3 and TRBJ2-5, with 9 bases lining up with TRBD2. This CDR3 is 17 amino acids long. CDR1 and CDR2 from the germline V gene are ENHRY and SYGVKD. The J segment lost 5 bases and the V segment lost 0 bases, leaving 10 bases of the junction unmatched. Here the CDR3 reads CAISESVGIAGAETQYF. CDR3 nucleotides: TGTGCCATCAGTGAGTCTGTTGGAATAGCGGGAGCGGAGACCCAGTACTTC.

CDR3 sequence reads: CASSVDRGTYNEQFF. The DNA for the CDR3 is TGTGCCAGCAGTGTTGACAGGGGCACGTACAATGAGCAGTTCTTC. V and J are TRBV12-3 or TRBV12-4 and TRBJ2-1; TRBD1 matches at 8 bases. V lost 5 bases and J lost 4; bases outside the gene matches: 7. The CDR3 spans 15 residues.